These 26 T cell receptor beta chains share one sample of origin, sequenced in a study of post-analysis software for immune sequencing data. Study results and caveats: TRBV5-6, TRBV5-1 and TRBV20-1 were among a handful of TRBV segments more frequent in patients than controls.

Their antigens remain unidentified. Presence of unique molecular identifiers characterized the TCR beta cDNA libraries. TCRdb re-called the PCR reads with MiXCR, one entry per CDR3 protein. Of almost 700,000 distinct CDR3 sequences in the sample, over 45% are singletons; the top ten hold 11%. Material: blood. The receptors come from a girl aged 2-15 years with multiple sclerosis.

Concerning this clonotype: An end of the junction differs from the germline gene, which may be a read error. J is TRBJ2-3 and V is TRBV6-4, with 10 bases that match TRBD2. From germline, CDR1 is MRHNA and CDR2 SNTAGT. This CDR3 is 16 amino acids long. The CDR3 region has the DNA TGTGCCGGCAGTGATACGGGTAGCGGGAGGCCAGATACGCAGTATTTT. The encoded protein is CAGSDTGSGRPDTQYF.

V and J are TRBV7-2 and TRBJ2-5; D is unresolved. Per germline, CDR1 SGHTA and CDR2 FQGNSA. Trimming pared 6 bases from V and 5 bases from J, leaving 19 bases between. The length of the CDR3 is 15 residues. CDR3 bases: TGTGCCAGCAGTCAGACTGATACTGGCCGGGAGACCCAGTACTTC. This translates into CASSQTDTGRETQYF.

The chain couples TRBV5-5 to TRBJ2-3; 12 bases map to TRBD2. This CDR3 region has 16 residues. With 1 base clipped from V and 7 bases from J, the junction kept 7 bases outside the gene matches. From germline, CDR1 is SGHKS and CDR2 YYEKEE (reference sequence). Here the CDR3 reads CASSLRPSGGEYTQYF. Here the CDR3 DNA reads TGTGCCAGCAGCTTGCGGCCTAGCGGGGGGGAATATACGCAGTATTTT.

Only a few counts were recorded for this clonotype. The CDR3 sequence is CASSFTVSGEQYF. The CDR3 DNA follows: TGTGCCAGCAGCTTTACAGTTTCGGGCGAGCAGTACTTC. V is TRBV7-2 and J is TRBJ2-5; no clear D. The DNA end lines up better with TRBJ2-7; the J call may be wrong. The CDR3 sequence is 13 residues long. Looked up from germline, CDR1 is SGHTA and CDR2 is FQGNSA.

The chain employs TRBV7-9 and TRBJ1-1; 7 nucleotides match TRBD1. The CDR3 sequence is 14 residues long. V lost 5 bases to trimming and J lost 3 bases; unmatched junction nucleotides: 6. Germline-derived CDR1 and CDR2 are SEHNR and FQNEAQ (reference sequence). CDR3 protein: CASSKTTGDTEAFF. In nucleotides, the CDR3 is TGTGCCAGCAGCAAAACCACAGGGGACACTGAAGCTTTCTTT.

The CDR3 reads CASSPAWTTIQETQYF. The CDR3 coding sequence is TGTGCCAGCAGCCCCGCGTGGACTACCATCCAAGAGACCCAGTACTTC. V is TRBV3-1 and J is TRBJ2-5; a possible D gene is TRBD2 (6 bases). The CDR3 totals 16 residues. Trimming pared 4 bases from V and 1 base from J, leaving 16 bases between. Germline loops: CDR1 LGHDT, CDR2 YNNKEL (reference sequence).

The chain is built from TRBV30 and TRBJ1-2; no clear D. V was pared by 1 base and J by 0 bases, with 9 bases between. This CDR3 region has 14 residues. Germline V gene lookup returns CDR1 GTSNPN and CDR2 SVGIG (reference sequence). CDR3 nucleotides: TGTGCCTGGAGTGGTCAGAGACCTAACTATGGCTACACCTTC. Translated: CAWSGQRPNYGYTF.

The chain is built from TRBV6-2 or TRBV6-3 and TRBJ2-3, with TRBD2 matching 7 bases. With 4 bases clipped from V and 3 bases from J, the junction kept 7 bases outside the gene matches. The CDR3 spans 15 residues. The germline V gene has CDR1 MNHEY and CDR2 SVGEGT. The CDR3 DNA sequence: TGTGCCAGCAGTTTCCTAGCGGCCTTAACAGATACGCAGTATTTT. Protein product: CASSFLAALTDTQYF.

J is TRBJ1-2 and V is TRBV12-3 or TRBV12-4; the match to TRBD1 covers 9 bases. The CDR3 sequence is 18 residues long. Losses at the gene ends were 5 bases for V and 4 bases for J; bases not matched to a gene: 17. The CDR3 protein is CASSQTPGQGLGGYGYTF. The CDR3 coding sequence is TGTGCCAGCAGTCAGACTCCGGGACAGGGTCTAGGAGGCTATGGCTACACCTTC.

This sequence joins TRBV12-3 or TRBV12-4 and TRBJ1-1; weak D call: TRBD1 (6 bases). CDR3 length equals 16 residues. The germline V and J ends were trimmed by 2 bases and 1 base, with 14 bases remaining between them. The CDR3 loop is CASSLFVGQSNTEAFF. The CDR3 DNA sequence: TGTGCCAGCAGTTTATTTGTTGGACAGTCGAACACTGAAGCTTTCTTT.

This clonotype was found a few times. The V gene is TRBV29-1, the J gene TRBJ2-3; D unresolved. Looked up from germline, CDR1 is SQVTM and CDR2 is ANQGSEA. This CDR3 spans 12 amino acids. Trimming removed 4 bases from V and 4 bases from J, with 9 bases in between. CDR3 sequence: CSVGSVSDTQYF. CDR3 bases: TGCAGCGTTGGATCCGTATCAGATACGCAGTATTTT.

The CDR3 coding sequence is TGTGCCAGCAGTGGCCTCAAGGAGGGAACCTACGAGCAGTACTTC. This codes for CASSGLKEGTYEQYF. The chain links TRBV2 to TRBJ2-5; a weak D match, TRBD2 (6 bases). The DNA end lines up better with TRBJ2-7; the J call may be wrong. The CDR3 is 15 amino acids. The germline CDR1 and CDR2 sequences are SNHLY and FYNNEI.

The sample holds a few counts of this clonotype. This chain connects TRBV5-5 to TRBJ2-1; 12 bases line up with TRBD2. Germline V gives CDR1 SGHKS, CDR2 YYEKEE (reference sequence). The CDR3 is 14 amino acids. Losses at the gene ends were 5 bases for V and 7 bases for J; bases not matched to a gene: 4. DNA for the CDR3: TGTGCCAGCAGGCTAGCGGGAGGGCGGAATGAGCAGTTCTTC. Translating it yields CASRLAGGRNEQFF.

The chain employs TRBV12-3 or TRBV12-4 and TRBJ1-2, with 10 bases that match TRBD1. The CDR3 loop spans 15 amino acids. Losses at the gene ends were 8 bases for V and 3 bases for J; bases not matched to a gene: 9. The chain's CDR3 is CASSDPGTGDYGYTF. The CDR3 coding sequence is TGTGCCAGCTCAGACCCCGGGACAGGGGACTATGGCTACACCTTC.

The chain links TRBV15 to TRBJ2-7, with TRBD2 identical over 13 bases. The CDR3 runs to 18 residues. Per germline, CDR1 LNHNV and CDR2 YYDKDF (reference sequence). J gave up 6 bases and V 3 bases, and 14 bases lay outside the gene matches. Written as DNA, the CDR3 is TGTGCCACCAGCAGTGCGCTAATTCGGACTAGCGGGAGTTCCGAGCAGTACTTC. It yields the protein CATSSALIRTSGSSEQYF.

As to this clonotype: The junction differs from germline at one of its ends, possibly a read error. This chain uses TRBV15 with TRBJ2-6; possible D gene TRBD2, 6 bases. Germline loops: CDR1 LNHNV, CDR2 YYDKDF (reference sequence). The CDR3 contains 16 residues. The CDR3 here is CVTSRDGGSGANVLTF. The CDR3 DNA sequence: TGTGTCACCAGCAGAGATGGGGGGTCTGGGGCCAACGTCCTGACTTTC.

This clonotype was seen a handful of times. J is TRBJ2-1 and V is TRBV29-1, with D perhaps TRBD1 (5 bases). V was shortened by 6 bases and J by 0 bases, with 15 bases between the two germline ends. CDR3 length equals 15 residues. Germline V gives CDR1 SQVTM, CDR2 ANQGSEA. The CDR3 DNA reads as TGCAGCGTAAAACTGACAGTTTTCTCCTACAATGAGCAGTTCTTC. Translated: CSVKLTVFSYNEQFF.

The CDR3 loop reads CASSYKWGEETQYF. The CDR3 bases are TGTGCCAGCAGCTACAAGTGGGGTGAAGAGACCCAGTACTTC. V and J are TRBV7-2 and TRBJ2-7; no reliable D call. The J call could be wrong; TRBJ2-5 is a better fit for the DNA end. Per the germline V gene, CDR1 is SGHTA and CDR2 is FQGNSA. This CDR3 spans 14 amino acids.

The CDR3 is CSALQDPTDTQYF. The DNA for the CDR3 is TGCAGTGCGTTACAGGACCCCACAGATACGCAGTATTTT. The V call is TRBV20-1, the J call TRBJ2-3, with D possibly matching TRBD1 (5 bases). This CDR3 has 13 residues. In germline, CDR1 is DFQATT, CDR2 SNEGSKA (reference sequence). V gave up 6 bases and J gave up 2 bases, with 12 bases separating them.

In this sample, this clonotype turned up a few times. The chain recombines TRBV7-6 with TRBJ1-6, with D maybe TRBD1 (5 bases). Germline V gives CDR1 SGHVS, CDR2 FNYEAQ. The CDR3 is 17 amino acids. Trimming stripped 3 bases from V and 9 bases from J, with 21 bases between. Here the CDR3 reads CASSFTAGGSLSSPLHF. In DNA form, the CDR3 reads TGTGCCAGCAGCTTTACCGCCGGGGGTTCCCTAAGTTCACCCCTCCACTTT.

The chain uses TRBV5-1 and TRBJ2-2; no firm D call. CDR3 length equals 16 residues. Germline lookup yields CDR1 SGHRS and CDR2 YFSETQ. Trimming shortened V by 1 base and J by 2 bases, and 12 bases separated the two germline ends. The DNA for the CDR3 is TGCGCCAGCAGCTTGAATCCGGGCGCTAACACCGGGGAGCTGTTTTTT. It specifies CASSLNPGANTGELFF.

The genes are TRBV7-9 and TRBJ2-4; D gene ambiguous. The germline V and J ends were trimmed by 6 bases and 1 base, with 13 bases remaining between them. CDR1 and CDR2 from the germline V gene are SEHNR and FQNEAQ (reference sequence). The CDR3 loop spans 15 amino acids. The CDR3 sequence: CASSFLLEAKNIQYF. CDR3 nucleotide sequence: TGTGCCAGCAGTTTCCTACTGGAGGCCAAAAACATTCAGTACTTC.

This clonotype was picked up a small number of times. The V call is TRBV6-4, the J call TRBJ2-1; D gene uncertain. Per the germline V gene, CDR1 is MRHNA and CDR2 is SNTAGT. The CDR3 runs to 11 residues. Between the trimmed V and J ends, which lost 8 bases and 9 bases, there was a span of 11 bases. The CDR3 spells CASAQSCEQFF. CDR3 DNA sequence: TGTGCCAGCGCCCAGAGTTGTGAGCAGTTCTTC.

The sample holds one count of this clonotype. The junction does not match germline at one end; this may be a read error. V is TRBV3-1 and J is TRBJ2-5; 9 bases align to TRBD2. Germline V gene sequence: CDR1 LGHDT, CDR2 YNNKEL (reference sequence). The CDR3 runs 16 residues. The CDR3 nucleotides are TGTGCCGGCAGCCTCAAGCCTAGCGGGACAAAAGAGACCCAGTACTTC. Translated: CAGSLKPSGTKETQYF.

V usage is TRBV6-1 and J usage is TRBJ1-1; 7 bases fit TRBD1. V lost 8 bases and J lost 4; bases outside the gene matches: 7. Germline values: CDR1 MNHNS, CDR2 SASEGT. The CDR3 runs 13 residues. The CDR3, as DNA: TGTGCCAGCGCTGACAGGGTCGGCACTGAAGCTTTCTTT. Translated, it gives CASADRVGTEAFF.

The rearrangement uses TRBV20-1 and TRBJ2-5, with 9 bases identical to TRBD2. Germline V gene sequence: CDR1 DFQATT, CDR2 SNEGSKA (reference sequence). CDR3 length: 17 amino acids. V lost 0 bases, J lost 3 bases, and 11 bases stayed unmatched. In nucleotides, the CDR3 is TGCAGTGCTAGAGATTCGAGGGCGACTAGCGGAAAAGAGACCCAGTACTTC. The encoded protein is CSARDSRATSGKETQYF.